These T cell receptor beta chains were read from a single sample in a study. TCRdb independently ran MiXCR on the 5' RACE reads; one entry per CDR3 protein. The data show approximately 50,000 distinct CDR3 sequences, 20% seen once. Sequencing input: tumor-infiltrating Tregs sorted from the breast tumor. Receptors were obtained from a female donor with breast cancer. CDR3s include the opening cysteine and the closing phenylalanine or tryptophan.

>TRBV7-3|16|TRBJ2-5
CASSLTASSGQETQYF
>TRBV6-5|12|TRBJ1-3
CASSSGGNTIYF
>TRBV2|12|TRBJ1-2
CASRRETYGYTF
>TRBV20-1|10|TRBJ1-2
CSASVYGYTF
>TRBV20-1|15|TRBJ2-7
CSARRQGAHSYEQYF
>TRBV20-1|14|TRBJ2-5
CSARPPGIEGTQYF
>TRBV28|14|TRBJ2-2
CASWAGAYTGELFF
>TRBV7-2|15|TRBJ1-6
CASSVDGGQNSPLHF
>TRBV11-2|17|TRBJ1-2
CASSRKGSGGAAYGYTF
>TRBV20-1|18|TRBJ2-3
CSARRLAGLAPNTVTQYF
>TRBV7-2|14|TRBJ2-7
CASSSNPQAQGSIF
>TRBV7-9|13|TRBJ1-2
CASTLTTNYGYTF
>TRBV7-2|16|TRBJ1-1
CASSHKTGGFTTEAFF
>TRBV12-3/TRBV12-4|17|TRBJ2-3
CASSLARGTTGIDTQYF
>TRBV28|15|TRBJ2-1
CASLIREASYNEQFF
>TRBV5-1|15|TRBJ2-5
CASSLGPTFQETQYF
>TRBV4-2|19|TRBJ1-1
CASSQDFVAPGRTNTEAFF
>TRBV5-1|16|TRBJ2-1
CASSSNSGTSHNEQFF
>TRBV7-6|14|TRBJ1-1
CASSPYEKKSEAFF
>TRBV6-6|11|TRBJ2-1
CASTQNLGQFF
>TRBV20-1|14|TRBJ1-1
CSAQSPTGGGKAFF
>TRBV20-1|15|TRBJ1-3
CSARNGQVSGNTIYF
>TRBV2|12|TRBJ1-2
CASSPTGGGYTF
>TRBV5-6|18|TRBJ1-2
CASSFVGTGVEKNYGYTF
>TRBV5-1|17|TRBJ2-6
CASSSTSGFSGANVLTF
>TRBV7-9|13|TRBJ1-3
CASSPTGGNTIYF
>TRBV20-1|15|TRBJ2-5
CSAGLNSGRGETQYF
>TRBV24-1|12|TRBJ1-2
CATSDSFYGYTF
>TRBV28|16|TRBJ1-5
CASSLATRGSNQPQHF
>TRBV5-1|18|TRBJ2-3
CASSPHLDNSGRTDTQYF